This TCR beta chain was captured in a study of T cell responses to AZD1222 COVID-19 vaccine. This clone occurred once. The CDR3 loop spans 15 amino acids. The germline gives CDR1 SGHAT, CDR2 FQNNGV. Trimming took 5 bases from V and 6 from J; bases not matched to a gene: 9. Profiling relied on immunoSEQ multiplex PCR, and the TCRdb table lists in-frame clones only, not all of them. The table lists 200,000 or so clones, around 93% of them singletons, with around 1% in the top ten. This chain uses TRBV11-2 with TRBJ1-2; 10 bases agree with TRBD1. The clonotype comes from an adult who received the AZD1222 COVID-19 vaccine. The starting material was peripheral blood, obtained 28 days after the second AZD1222 dose. The CDR3 DNA sequence: TGTGCCAGCAGCACCGGGACAGGGGTGTACCATGGCTACACCTTC. Its translation: CASSTGTGVYHGYTF.